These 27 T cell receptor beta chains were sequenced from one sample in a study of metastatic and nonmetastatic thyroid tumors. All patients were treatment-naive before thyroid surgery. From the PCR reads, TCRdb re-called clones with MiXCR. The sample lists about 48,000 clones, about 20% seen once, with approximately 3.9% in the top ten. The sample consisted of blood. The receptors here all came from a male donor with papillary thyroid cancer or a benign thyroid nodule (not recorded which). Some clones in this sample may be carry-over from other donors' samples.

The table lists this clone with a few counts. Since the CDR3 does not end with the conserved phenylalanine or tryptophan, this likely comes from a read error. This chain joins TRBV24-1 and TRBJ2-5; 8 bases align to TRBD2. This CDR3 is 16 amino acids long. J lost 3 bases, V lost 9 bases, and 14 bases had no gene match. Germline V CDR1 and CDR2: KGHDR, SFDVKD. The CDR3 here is CATERGSGAPKETQYS. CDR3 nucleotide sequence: TGTGCCACCGAAAGGGGTAGCGGGGCACCCAAAGAGACCCAGTACTCC.

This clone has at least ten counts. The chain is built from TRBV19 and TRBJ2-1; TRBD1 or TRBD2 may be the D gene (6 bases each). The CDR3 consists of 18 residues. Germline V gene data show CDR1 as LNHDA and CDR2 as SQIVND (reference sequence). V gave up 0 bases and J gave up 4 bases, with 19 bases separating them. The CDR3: CASSIDRLGGTSYNEQFF. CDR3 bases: TGTGCCAGTAGTATAGACCGCCTTGGGGGGACAAGTTACAATGAGCAGTTCTTC.

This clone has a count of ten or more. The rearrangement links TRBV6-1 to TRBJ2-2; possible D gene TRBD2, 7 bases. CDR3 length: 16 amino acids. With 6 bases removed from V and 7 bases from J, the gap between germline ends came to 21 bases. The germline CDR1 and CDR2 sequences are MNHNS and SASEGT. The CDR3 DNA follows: TGTGCCAGCAGGCGTCTAGGGGGGGGGCGAGACGGGGAGCTGTTTTTT. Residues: CASRRLGGGRDGELFF.

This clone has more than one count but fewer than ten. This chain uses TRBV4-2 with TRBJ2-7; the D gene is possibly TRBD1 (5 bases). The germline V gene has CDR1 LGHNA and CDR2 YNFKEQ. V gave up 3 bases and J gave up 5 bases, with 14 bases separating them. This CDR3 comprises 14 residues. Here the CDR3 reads CASSHTAGNDEQYF. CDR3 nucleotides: TGTGCCAGCAGCCACACGGCAGGGAACGACGAGCAGTACTTC.

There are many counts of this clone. In nucleotides, the CDR3 is TGTGCCAGTAGTATAGGGCAGGTCGACCAGCCCCAGCATTTT. Protein sequence: CASSIGQVDQPQHF. This sequence joins TRBV19 and TRBJ1-5; no reliable D call. V lost 1 base, J lost 7 bases, and 11 bases lay in between. Germline V lookup: CDR1 LNHDA, CDR2 SQIVND (reference sequence). This CDR3 contains 14 residues.

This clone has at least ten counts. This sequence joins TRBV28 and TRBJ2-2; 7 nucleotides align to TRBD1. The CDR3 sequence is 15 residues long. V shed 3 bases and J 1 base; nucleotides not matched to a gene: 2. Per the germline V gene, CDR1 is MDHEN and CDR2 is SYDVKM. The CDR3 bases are TGTGCCAGCAGTTTCAGGACAGGGAACACCGGGGAGCTGTTTTTT. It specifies CASSFRTGNTGELFF.

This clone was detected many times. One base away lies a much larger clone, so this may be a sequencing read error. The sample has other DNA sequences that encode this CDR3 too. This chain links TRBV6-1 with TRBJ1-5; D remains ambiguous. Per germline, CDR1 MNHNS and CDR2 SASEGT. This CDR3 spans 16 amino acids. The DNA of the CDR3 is TGTGCCACCCACCCGAGGCCCCCCTATAGCAATCAGCCCCAGCACTTT. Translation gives CATHPRPPYSNQPQHF.

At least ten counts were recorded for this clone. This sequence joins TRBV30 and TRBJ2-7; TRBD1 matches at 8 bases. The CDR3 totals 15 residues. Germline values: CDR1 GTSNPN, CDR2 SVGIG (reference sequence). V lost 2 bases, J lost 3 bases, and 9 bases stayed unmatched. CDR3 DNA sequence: TGTGCCTGGAGTCAGGTAAGGACAGGGATCTACGAGCAGTACTTC. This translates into CAWSQVRTGIYEQYF.

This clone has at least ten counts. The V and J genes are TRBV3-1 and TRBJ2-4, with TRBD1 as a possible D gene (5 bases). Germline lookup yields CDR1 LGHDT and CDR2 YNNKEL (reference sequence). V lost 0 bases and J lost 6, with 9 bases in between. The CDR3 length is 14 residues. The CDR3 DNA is TGTGCCAGCAGCCAAGATACGACAGTAAACATTCAGTACTTC. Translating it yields CASSQDTTVNIQYF.

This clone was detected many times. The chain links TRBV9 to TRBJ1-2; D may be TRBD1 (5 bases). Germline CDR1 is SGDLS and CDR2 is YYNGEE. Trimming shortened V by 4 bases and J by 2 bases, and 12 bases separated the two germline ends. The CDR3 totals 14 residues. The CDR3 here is CASSSGTSNYGYTF. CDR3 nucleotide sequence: TGTGCCAGCAGCTCCGGGACGTCCAACTATGGCTACACCTTC.

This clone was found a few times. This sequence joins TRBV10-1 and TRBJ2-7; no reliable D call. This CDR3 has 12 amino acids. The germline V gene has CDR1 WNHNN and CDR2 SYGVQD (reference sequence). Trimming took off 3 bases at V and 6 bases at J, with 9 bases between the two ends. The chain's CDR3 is CASSDDLGEQYF. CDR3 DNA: TGCGCCAGCAGTGACGACCTCGGCGAGCAGTACTTC.

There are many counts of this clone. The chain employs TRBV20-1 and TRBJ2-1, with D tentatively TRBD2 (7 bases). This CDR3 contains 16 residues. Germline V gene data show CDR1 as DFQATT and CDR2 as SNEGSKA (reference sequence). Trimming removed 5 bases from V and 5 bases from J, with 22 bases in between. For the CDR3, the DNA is TGCAGTGCTGGAGGGGAGTTGGCGGGGGCGGACAATGAGCAGTTCTTC. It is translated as CSAGGELAGADNEQFF.

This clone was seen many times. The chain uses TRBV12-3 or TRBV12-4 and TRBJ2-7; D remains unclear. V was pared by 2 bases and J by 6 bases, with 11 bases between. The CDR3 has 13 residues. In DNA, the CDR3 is TGTGCCAGCAGTTTAACTTTAACGAGCGAGCAGTACTTC. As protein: CASSLTLTSEQYF.

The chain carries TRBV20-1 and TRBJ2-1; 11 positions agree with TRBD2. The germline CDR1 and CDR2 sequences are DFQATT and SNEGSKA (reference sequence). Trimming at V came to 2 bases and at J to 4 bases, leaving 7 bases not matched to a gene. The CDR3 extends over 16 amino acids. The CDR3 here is CSARRRTSGPYNEQFF. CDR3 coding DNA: TGCAGTGCTAGAAGAAGGACTAGCGGGCCATACAATGAGCAGTTCTTC.

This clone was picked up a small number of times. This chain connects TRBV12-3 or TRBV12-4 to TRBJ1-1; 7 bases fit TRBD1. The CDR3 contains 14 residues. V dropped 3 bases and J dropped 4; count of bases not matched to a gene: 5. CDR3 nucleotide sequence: TGTGCCAGCAGTTTCGCGGGACAGCGCACTGAAGCTTTCTTT. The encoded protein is CASSFAGQRTEAFF.

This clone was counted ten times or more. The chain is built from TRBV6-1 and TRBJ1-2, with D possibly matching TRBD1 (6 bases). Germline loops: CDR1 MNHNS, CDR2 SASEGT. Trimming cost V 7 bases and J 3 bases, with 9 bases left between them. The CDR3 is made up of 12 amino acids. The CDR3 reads CASTRTDYGYTF. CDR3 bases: TGTGCCAGCACTAGGACAGACTATGGCTACACCTTC.

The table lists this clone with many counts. This chain's CDR3 is CASSIAGTYEQYF. Written as DNA, the CDR3 is TGCGCCAGCAGCATAGCGGGGACTTACGAGCAGTACTTC. The chain links TRBV5-1 to TRBJ2-7; 8 nucleotides align to TRBD2. Germline CDR1 is SGHRS and CDR2 is YFSETQ. This CDR3 is 13 amino acids long. After removal of 4 bases from V and 4 bases from J, the junction contained 4 bases not matched to a gene.

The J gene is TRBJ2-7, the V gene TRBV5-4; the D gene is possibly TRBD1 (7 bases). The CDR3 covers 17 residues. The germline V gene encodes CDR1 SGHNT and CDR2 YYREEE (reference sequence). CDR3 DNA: TGTTTCAGCAGCTTGGCCGGAGTAGGCAGGGGGACTTACGAGCAGTACTTC. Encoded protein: CFSSLAGVGRGTYEQYF.

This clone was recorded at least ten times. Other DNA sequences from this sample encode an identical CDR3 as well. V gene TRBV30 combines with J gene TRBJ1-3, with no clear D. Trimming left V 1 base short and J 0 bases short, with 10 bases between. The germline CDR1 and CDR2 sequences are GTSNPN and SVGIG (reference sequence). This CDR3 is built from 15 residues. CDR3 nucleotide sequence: TGTGCCTGGAGTGCACAGTTATTCTCTGGAAACACCATATATTTT. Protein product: CAWSAQLFSGNTIYF.

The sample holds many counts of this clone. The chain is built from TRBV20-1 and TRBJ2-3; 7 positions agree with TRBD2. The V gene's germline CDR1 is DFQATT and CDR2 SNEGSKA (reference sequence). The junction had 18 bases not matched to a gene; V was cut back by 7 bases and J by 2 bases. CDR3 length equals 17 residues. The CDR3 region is CSVGAGGMEGFTDTQYF. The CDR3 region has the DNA TGCAGTGTAGGGGCCGGGGGGATGGAGGGCTTCACAGATACGCAGTATTTT.

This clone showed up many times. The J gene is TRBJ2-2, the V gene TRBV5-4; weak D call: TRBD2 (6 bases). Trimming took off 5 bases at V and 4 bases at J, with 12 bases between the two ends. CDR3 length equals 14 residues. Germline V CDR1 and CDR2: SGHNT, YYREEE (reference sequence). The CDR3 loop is CASRRDSTTGELFF. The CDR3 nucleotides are TGTGCCAGCAGGCGGGACTCGACCACCGGGGAGCTGTTTTTT.

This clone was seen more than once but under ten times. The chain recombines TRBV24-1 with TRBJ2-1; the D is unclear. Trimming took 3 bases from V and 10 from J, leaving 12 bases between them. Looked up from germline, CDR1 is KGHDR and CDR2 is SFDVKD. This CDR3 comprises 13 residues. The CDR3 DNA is TGTGCCACCAGTGATCTCCCCGGGCAGGAGCAGTTCTTC. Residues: CATSDLPGQEQFF.

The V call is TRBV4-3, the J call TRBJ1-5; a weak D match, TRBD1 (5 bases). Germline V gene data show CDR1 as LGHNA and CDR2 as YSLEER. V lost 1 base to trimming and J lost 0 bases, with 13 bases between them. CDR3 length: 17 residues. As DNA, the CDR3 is TGCGCCAGCAGCCAAGTAAAAGGGACGGATAGCAATCAGCCCCAGCATTTT. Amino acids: CASSQVKGTDSNQPQHF.

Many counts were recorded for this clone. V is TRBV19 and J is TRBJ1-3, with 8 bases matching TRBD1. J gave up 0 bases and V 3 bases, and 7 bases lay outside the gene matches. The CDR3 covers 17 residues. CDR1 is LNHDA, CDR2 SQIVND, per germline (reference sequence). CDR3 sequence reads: CASSMGTGTLSGNTIYF. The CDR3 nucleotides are TGTGCCAGTAGTATGGGGACAGGCACTCTCTCTGGAAACACCATATATTTT.

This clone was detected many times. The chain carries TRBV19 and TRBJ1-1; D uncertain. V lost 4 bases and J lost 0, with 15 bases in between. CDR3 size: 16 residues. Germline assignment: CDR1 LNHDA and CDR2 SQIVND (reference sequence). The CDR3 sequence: CASSRVGQYLNTEAFF. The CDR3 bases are TGTGCCAGTAGTAGGGTTGGCCAATACTTGAACACTGAAGCTTTCTTT.

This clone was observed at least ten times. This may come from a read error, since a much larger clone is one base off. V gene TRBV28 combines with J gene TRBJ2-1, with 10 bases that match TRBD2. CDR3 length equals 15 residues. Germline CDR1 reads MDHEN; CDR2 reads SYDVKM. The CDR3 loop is CVSKRTSGVYNEQFF. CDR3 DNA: TGTGTCAGCAAACGGACTAGCGGAGTCTACAATGAGCAGTTCTTC.

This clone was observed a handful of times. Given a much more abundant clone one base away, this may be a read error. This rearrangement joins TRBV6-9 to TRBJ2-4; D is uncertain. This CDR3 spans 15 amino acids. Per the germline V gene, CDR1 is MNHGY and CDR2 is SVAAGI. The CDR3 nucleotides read TGTGCCAGCAGTTATCTCCGTCGTTCACTATCTCCGGAATTCTTC. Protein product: CASSYLRRSLSPEFF.